This paragraph covers one T cell receptor beta chain sequence. TCRdb's table, derived via immunoSEQ multiplex PCR, lists solely in-frame clones and lacks some. The sample records some 110,000 clones, approximately 81% being singletons. The source of the sample is a study of blood T cell repertoires in COVID-19. On the study more broadly: The United States, Italy and Spain provided the acute and convalescent COVID-19 samples. T cells, B-cell-depleted T cells, or PBMCs supplied cDNA or gDNA.

The V end lost 1 base, the J end lost 4 bases, and 11 bases lay between the germline ends. The CDR3 runs 15 residues. Germline V gene lookup returns CDR1 MNHEY and CDR2 SMNVEV (reference sequence). This receptor was identified in a man aged 35-49 years with acute or convalescent COVID-19. The sample was peripheral blood. This chain links TRBV27 with TRBJ1-5, with a weak D call TRBD1 (5 bases). CDR3 nucleotide sequence: TGTGCCAGCAGTTTATTAGGGGCAGGGAATCAGCCCCAGCATTTT. It translates to CASSLLGAGNQPQHF.